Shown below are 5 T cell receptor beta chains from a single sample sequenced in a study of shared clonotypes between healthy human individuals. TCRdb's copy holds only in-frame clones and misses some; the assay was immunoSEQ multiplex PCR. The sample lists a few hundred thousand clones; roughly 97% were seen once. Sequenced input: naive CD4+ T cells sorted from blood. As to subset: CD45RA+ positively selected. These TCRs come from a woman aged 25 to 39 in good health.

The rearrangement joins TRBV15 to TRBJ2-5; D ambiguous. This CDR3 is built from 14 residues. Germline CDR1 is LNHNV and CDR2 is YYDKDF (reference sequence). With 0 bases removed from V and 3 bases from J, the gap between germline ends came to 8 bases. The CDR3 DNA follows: TGTGCCACCAGCAGAGATCGGTGGGAAGAGACCCAGTACTTC. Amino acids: CATSRDRWEETQYF. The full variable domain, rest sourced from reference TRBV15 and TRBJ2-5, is DAMVIQNPRYQVTQFGKPVTLSCSQTLNHNVMYWYQQKSSQAPKLLFHYYDKDFNNEADTPDNFQSRRPNTSFCFLDIRSPGLGDTAMYLCATSRDRWEETQYFGPGTRLLVL.

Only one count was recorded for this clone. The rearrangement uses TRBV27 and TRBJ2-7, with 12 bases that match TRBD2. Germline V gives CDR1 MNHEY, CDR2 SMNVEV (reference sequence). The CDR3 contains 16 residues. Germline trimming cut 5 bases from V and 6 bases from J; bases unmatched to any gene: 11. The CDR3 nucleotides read TGTGCCAGCAGTCCCCCCCCGACTAGCGGGAGTCGCGAGCAGTACTTC. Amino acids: CASSPPPTSGSREQYF.

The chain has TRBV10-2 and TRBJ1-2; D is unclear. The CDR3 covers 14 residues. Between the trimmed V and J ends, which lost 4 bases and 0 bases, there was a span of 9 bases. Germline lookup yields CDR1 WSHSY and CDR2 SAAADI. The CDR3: CASSVKGTNYGYTF. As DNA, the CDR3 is TGCGCCAGCAGTGTCAAGGGCACTAACTATGGCTACACCTTC.

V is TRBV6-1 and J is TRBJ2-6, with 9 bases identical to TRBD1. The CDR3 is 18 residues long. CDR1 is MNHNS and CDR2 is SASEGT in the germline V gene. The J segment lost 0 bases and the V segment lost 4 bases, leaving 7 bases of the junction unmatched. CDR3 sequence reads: CASSARTGVSSGANVLTF. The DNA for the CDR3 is TGTGCCAGCAGTGCCCGGACAGGGGTAAGCTCTGGGGCCAACGTCCTGACTTTC.

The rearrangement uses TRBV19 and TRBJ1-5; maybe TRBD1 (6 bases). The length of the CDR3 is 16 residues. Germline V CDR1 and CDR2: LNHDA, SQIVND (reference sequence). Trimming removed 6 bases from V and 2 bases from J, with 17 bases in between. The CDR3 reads CASSRGGDRGNQPQHF. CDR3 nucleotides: TGTGCCAGTAGCAGGGGAGGCGATCGAGGCAATCAGCCCCAGCATTTT. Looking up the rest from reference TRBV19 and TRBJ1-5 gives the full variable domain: DGGITQSPKYLFRKEGQNVTLSCEQNLNHDAMYWYRQDPGQGLRLIYYSQIVNDFQKGDIAEGYSVSREKKESFPLTVTSAQKNPTAFYLCASSRGGDRGNQPQHFGDGTRLSIL.